The rows below give T cell receptor beta chains drawn from one sample of a study of human T cells and chemical hapten exposure. TCRdb itself ran the RACE reads through MiXCR, one entry per CDR3 protein. The data hold about 120,000 distinct CDR3 sequences, with roughly an eighth observed a single time. This sample comprised whole blood, obtained in connection with sensitization to the hapten diphenylcyclopropenone (DPC). The receptors originated from a man between 18 and 29 years old with alopecia areata. Some clones in this sample may be carry-over from other donors' samples. CDR3s include the opening cysteine and the closing phenylalanine or tryptophan. A D gene is named only where the DNA matches it firmly. Clone sizes are given selectively: once, few, many, or a class where the clone is expanded.

V: TRBV29-1
J: TRBJ2-3
size: many
D: -
DNA: TGCAGCGTTGATGGCGGGGGCTCCACAGATACGCAGTATTTT
CDR3: CSVDGGGSTDTQYF

V: TRBV6-5
J: TRBJ1-2
size: few
D: -
DNA: TGTGCCAGCAGTTATCCCGGGGCCGGCAACTATGGCTACACCTTC
CDR3: CASSYPGAGNYGYTF

V: TRBV4-1
J: TRBJ1-5
size: -
D: TRBD1
DNA: TGCGCCAGCAGCCAAGAGGTGAGGGGGCGATATCAGCCCCAGCATTTT
CDR3: CASSQEVRGRYQPQHF

V: TRBV28
J: TRBJ2-1
size: -
D: -
DNA: TGTGCCAGCAGTCGGGACCTTTACAATGAGCAGTTCTTC
CDR3: CASSRDLYNEQFF

V: TRBV3-1
J: TRBJ1-2
size: -
D: -
DNA: TGTGCCAGCAGCCAATGGCCCGGACGGGATGGCTACACCTTC
CDR3: CASSQWPGRDGYTF

V: TRBV27
J: TRBJ2-7
size: -
D: -
DNA: TGTGCCAGCAGCTATCCGGATCCCGAGCAGTACTTC
CDR3: CASSYPDPEQYF

V: TRBV7-9
J: TRBJ1-2
size: many
D: TRBD1
DNA: TGTGCCAGCAGCTTTGGCAGGGGGCATTATGGCTACACCTTC
CDR3: CASSFGRGHYGYTF

V: TRBV5-4
J: TRBJ1-6
size: few
D: TRBD1
DNA: TGTGCCAGCAGCCTAGGACAGGGGCATTCACCCCTCCACTTT
CDR3: CASSLGQGHSPLHF

V: TRBV6-5
J: TRBJ2-1
size: -
D: TRBD1
DNA: TGTGCCAGCAGTTATAGACAGGGAGATGAGCAGTTCTTC
CDR3: CASSYRQGDEQFF

V: TRBV28
J: TRBJ1-1
size: few
D: -
DNA: TGTGCCAGCAGCTACGGAGCGGGACTGATAATGAACACTGAAGCTTTCTTT
CDR3: CASSYGAGLIMNTEAFF

V: TRBV7-6
J: TRBJ2-5
size: -
D: -
DNA: TGTGCCAGCAGCTCCCTAGCTTCCGAGACCCAGTACTTC
CDR3: CASSSLASETQYF

V: TRBV12-3/TRBV12-4
J: TRBJ2-5
size: few
D: TRBD2
DNA: TGTGCCAGCAGTTTCTTGGCGGGGGGGCTGACGGAGACCCAGTACTTC
CDR3: CASSFLAGGLTETQYF

V: TRBV28
J: TRBJ2-3
size: many
D: -
DNA: TGTGCCAGCAGTGAACCCAATCGACTCACAGATACGCAGTATTTT
CDR3: CASSEPNRLTDTQYF

V: TRBV4-3
J: TRBJ2-4
size: -
D: -
DNA: TGCGCCAGCAGCCAAGATTCCCCGGGACGTCAACACATTCAGTACTTC
CDR3: CASSQDSPGRQHIQYF

V: TRBV7-9
J: TRBJ1-4
size: -
D: -
DNA: TGTGCCAGCAGGGAACCAGGGATAAAAACAACTAATGAAAAACTGTTTTTT
CDR3: CASREPGIKTTNEKLFF

V: TRBV20-1
J: TRBJ1-6
size: -
D: TRBD1
DNA: TGCAGTGCTCGCATGGACAGGGGAGAAAATTCACCCCTCCACTTT
CDR3: CSARMDRGENSPLHF

V: TRBV25-1
J: TRBJ1-1
size: -
D: -
DNA: TGTGCCAGCAGTGAATATAAAGGTCAGAACACTGAAGCTTTCTTT
CDR3: CASSEYKGQNTEAFF

V: TRBV7-9
J: TRBJ2-2
size: many
D: -
DNA: TGTGCCAGCAGCTTAATATCAGGGGCCGGGGAGCTGTTTTTT
CDR3: CASSLISGAGELFF

V: TRBV25-1
J: TRBJ2-3
size: many
D: -
DNA: TGTGCCAGCAGTGTCACAGGCACAGATACGCAGTATTTT
CDR3: CASSVTGTDTQYF

V: TRBV7-9
J: TRBJ1-1
size: -
D: TRBD1
DNA: TGTGCCAGCAGCGCCCTGACAGGGGAGAACACTGAAGCTTTCTTT
CDR3: CASSALTGENTEAFF

V: TRBV12-3/TRBV12-4
J: TRBJ1-1
size: -
D: -
DNA: TGTGCCAGCAGTTTAGAAGCAGGGGTGAACACTGAAGCTTTCTTT
CDR3: CASSLEAGVNTEAFF

V: TRBV9
J: TRBJ1-3
size: few
D: TRBD1
DNA: TGTGCCAGCGGGACAGGCTCTGGAAACACCATATATTTT
CDR3: CASGTGSGNTIYF

V: TRBV18
J: TRBJ2-5
size: many
D: TRBD1
DNA: TGTGCCAGCTCACCCTACGGACAGGGCCAAGAGACCCAGTACTTC
CDR3: CASSPYGQGQETQYF

V: TRBV4-1
J: TRBJ1-2
size: few
D: -
DNA: TGCGCCAGCAGCCAACTTCCTGCCGGGTCCAGAACCCACTACACCTTC
CDR3: CASSQLPAGSRTHYTF

V: TRBV7-9
J: TRBJ1-2
size: few
D: -
DNA: TGTGCCAGCAGCCGACAGGAGAACTATGGCTACACCTTC
CDR3: CASSRQENYGYTF

V: TRBV6-1
J: TRBJ1-1
size: few
D: -
DNA: TGTGCCAGCAGGCAACAGGGGAACACTGAAGCTTTCTTT
CDR3: CASRQQGNTEAFF

V: TRBV20-1
J: TRBJ2-7
size: -
D: -
DNA: TGCAGTGCTCTAAGGGGGTACGAGCAGTACTTC
CDR3: CSALRGYEQYF

V: TRBV12-3/TRBV12-4
J: TRBJ2-1
size: -
D: TRBD2
DNA: TGTGCCAGCAGTTTCGCTCGGGGGGGCCGTAATGAGCAGTTCTTC
CDR3: CASSFARGGRNEQFF

V: TRBV18
J: TRBJ1-5
size: -
D: -
DNA: TGTGCCAGCTCACCGGGATATAGCAATCAGCCCCAGCATTTT
CDR3: CASSPGYSNQPQHF

V: TRBV11-2
J: TRBJ1-6
size: -
D: TRBD1
DNA: TGTGCCAGCAGCTTAGGGACAGGGGCCTATAATTCACCCCTCCACTTT
CDR3: CASSLGTGAYNSPLHF

V: TRBV27
J: TRBJ2-1
size: -
D: TRBD2
DNA: TGTGCCAGCAGTATAACTAGCGAATACAATGAGCAGTTCTTC
CDR3: CASSITSEYNEQFF

V: TRBV5-6
J: TRBJ2-6
size: few
D: -
DNA: TGTGCCAGCAGCTTGAGGACAGCAAACTACAACTGGGCTGGGGCCAACGTCCTGACTTTC
CDR3: CASSLRTANYNWAGANVLTF

V: TRBV3-1
J: TRBJ1-1
size: few
D: -
DNA: TGTGCCAGCAGCCCCAGCCCGGCAGGGGCGGGGAACACTGAAGCTTTCTTT
CDR3: CASSPSPAGAGNTEAFF

V: TRBV9
J: TRBJ1-1
size: -
D: TRBD1
DNA: TGTGCCAGCAGCGCCACAGGGGTCACTGAAGCTTTCTTT
CDR3: CASSATGVTEAFF

V: TRBV6-5
J: TRBJ1-6
size: -
D: -
DNA: TGTGCCAGCATGCAGTTTTATAATTCACCCCTCCACTTT
CDR3: CASMQFYNSPLHF

V: TRBV18
J: TRBJ1-5
size: few
D: TRBD1
DNA: TGTGCCAGCTCACCTCAGGGGGCGAATCAGCCCCAGCATTTT
CDR3: CASSPQGANQPQHF

V: TRBV28
J: TRBJ1-4
size: few
D: TRBD1
DNA: TGTGCCAGCAGTCCAACCCGACAGGGTTGGGAAAAACTGTTTTTT
CDR3: CASSPTRQGWEKLFF

V: TRBV13
J: TRBJ1-2
size: many
D: -
DNA: TGTGCCAGCAGCTTCGATTTTCCGACCTATGGCTACACCTTC
CDR3: CASSFDFPTYGYTF

V: TRBV20-1
J: TRBJ2-5
size: few
D: -
DNA: TGCAGTGCTAACACTCCCGACAGCCAAGAGACCCAGTACTTC
CDR3: CSANTPDSQETQYF

V: TRBV29-1
J: TRBJ2-7
size: few
D: -
DNA: TGCAGCGTGACCGGACTGAACTCCTACGAGCAGTACTTC
CDR3: CSVTGLNSYEQYF

V: TRBV6-1
J: TRBJ2-6
size: -
D: -
DNA: TGTGCCAGCCGAATTCAAACAGGTCTCTCTGGGGCCAACGTCCTGACTTTC
CDR3: CASRIQTGLSGANVLTF

V: TRBV27
J: TRBJ2-6
size: few
D: -
DNA: TGTGCCAGCAGTTCTTCCGGATCTGGGGCCAACGTCCTGACTTTC
CDR3: CASSSSGSGANVLTF

V: TRBV7-2
J: TRBJ1-2
size: -
D: -
DNA: TGTGCCAGCAGCACCGCTGGACGGAGAACCTATGGCTACACCTTC
CDR3: CASSTAGRRTYGYTF